These 18 T cell receptor beta chains were all obtained from the same sample, sequenced in a study of T cell repertoires in cytomegalovirus infection. TCRdb analysed the reads with MiXCR anew, one entry per CDR3 protein. Here the sample spans about 260,000 distinct CDR3 sequences, roughly an eighth being singletons. The specimen was PBMCs. These receptors all stem from a human donor in good health (CMV status not recorded). Some clones in this sample may be carry-over from other donors' samples.

This clonotype has a count of ten or more. This sequence joins TRBV7-3 and TRBJ2-4; 9 bases line up with TRBD2. The germline CDR1 and CDR2 sequences are SGHTA and FQGTGA. Trimming took 5 bases from V and 6 from J; bases not matched to a gene: 8. The CDR3 spans 15 residues. CDR3 DNA sequence: TGTGCCAGCAGCCCGGGGGGTAGCGGGGGAAACATTCAGTACTTC. Encoded protein: CASSPGGSGGNIQYF.

This clonotype occurred a few times. The V gene is TRBV19, the J gene TRBJ2-5; D gene ambiguous. V was trimmed by 4 bases and J by 7 bases, leaving 10 bases between them. Germline CDR1 and CDR2: LNHDA and SQIVND (reference sequence). The CDR3 runs to 12 residues. This CDR3 is CASSRPDGTQYF. For the CDR3, the DNA is TGTGCCAGTAGTAGGCCGGACGGGACCCAGTACTTC.

The rearrangement links TRBV20-1 to TRBJ1-1, with D tentatively TRBD1 (6 bases). The CDR3 has 14 residues. Germline V gene lookup returns CDR1 DFQATT and CDR2 SNEGSKA (reference sequence). V was cut by 5 bases and J by 7 bases, with 20 bases left in between. The CDR3 loop reads CSAVNPGQPVEAFF. The CDR3 DNA reads TGCAGTGCTGTCAACCCGGGACAACCGGTTGAAGCTTTCTTT.

This clonotype was counted at least ten times. The chain employs TRBV12-3 or TRBV12-4 and TRBJ2-4; tentative D call: TRBD1 (6 bases). Trimming took 6 bases from V and 11 from J, leaving 17 bases between them. The CDR3 runs 13 residues. The CDR3 spells CASRQSTGNLQYF. The CDR3 DNA sequence: TGTGCCAGCAGACAGAGTACAGGGAACCTTCAGTACTTC.

The gene calls are TRBV27 and TRBJ2-5, with D possibly being TRBD2 (6 bases). V lost 5 bases and J lost 4, with 20 bases in between. Germline values: CDR1 MNHEY, CDR2 SMNVEV (reference sequence). This CDR3 has 16 residues. CDR3 sequence reads: CASSRMRGLTRETQYF. In DNA, the CDR3 is TGTGCCAGCAGTAGAATGCGGGGCCTAACCAGAGAGACCCAGTACTTC.

This clonotype was seen at least ten times. The chain carries TRBV10-3 and TRBJ2-6; D gene uncertain. CDR1 and CDR2 from the germline V gene are ENHRY and SYGVKD. CDR3 length: 17 amino acids. Trimming shortened V by 0 bases and J by 0 bases, and 9 bases separated the two germline ends. The CDR3: CAISESTGHSGANVLTF. As DNA, the CDR3 is TGTGCCATCAGTGAGTCGACGGGTCACTCTGGGGCCAACGTCCTGACTTTC.

This chain links TRBV5-8 with TRBJ1-2; no firm D call. V was shortened by 4 bases and J by 4 bases, with 17 bases between the two germline ends. The CDR3 totals 15 residues. From germline, CDR1 is SGHTS and CDR2 YDEGEE. Written as DNA, the CDR3 is TGTGCCAGCAGCCTAAGGGTGGAGAGCCGCTATGGCTACACCTTC. Its protein product is CASSLRVESRYGYTF.

This clonotype was observed many times. V and J are TRBV7-9 and TRBJ1-2; D ambiguous. The length of the CDR3 is 15 residues. Germline CDR1 is SEHNR and CDR2 is FQNEAQ (reference sequence). Trimming took 0 bases from V and 2 from J, leaving 10 bases between them. The DNA for the CDR3 is TGTGCCAGCAGCTTAGCGAGGCAGTGGAACTATGGCTACACCTTC. Translation gives CASSLARQWNYGYTF.

This clonotype was seen at least ten times. The chain combines TRBV7-2 with TRBJ2-2; 7 nucleotides align to TRBD1. The junction had 10 bases not matched to a gene; V was cut back by 4 bases and J by 5 bases. Germline CDR1 and CDR2: SGHTA and FQGNSA. The CDR3 runs 16 residues. The CDR3 spells CASSSLGRGSTGELFF. The CDR3 nucleotides read TGTGCCAGCAGCTCCCTGGGCAGGGGGAGTACCGGGGAGCTGTTTTTT.

V usage is TRBV7-9 and J usage is TRBJ2-5, with TRBD2 as a possible D gene (5 bases). Germline assignment: CDR1 SEHNR and CDR2 FQNEAQ (reference sequence). The CDR3 length is 11 residues. V lost 0 bases and J lost 13, with 9 bases in between. DNA of the CDR3: TGTGCCAGCAGCTTAGCAGGACTTCTGTACTTC. This translates into CASSLAGLLYF.

In its sample, this clonotype was seen many times. This rearrangement joins TRBV19 to TRBJ1-5; TRBD1 matches at 10 bases. The CDR3 covers 15 residues. Per the germline V gene, CDR1 is LNHDA and CDR2 is SQIVND (reference sequence). The DNA for the CDR3 is TGTGCTACCGGGACAGGGGTCCTTAGCAATCAGCCCCAGCATTTT. It codes for CATGTGVLSNQPQHF.

Worth noting for this clonotype: At one boundary the junction diverges from the germline segment, which might be a read error. This chain connects TRBV7-9 to TRBJ2-3, with D hard to call. The CDR3 is 13 amino acids. CDR1 and CDR2 (germline): SEHNR, FQNEAQ (reference sequence). CDR3 bases: TGTGCCAACTCTGGGCCCAGCACAGATGCGCAGTATTTT. This gives the protein CANSGPSTDAQYF.

The CDR3 coding sequence is TGTGCCAGCAGTACCGAAGGACAGGGGGGAAGCACAGATACGCAGTATTTT. This codes for CASSTEGQGGSTDTQYF. This chain uses TRBV28 with TRBJ2-3, with TRBD1 matching over 10 bases. The CDR3 contains 17 residues. Germline V gene data show CDR1 as MDHEN and CDR2 as SYDVKM. Germline trimming cut 5 bases from V and 0 bases from J; bases unmatched to any gene: 8.

Ten or more counts support this clonotype. The V and J genes are TRBV7-2 and TRBJ1-4; 7 bases map to TRBD1. The CDR3 length is 14 residues. Trimming at V came to 5 bases and at J to 5 bases, leaving 5 bases not matched to a gene. Germline loops: CDR1 SGHTA, CDR2 FQGNSA. CDR3 in amino acids: CASSLRDRNEKLFF. DNA for the CDR3: TGTGCCAGCAGCCTCCGGGACAGAAATGAAAAACTGTTTTTT. Supplemented by reference TRBV7-2 and TRBJ1-4, the full variable domain reads GAGVSQSPSNKVTEKGKDVELRCDPISGHTALYWYRQSLGQGLEFLIYFQGNSAPDKSGLPSDRFSAERTGGSVSTLTIQRTQQEDSAVYLCASSLRDRNEKLFFGSGTQLSVL.

This clonotype was recorded many times. The chain is built from TRBV2 and TRBJ1-4; D gene uncertain. V was trimmed by 4 bases and J by 13 bases, leaving 13 bases between them. Germline V CDR1 and CDR2: SNHLY, FYNNEI. The CDR3 totals 12 residues. CDR3 sequence: CASSVGRSRLFF. The CDR3 region has the DNA TGTGCCAGCAGTGTGGGTCGAAGTAGACTGTTTTTT.

This clonotype turned up a few times. No DNA is shown, since the ends of the CDR3 on it are uncertain; the CDR3 is the one TCRdb lists. V is TRBV5-4 and J is TRBJ2-1; TRBD1 reflects the table's D call only, with no check against the DNA. The germline gives CDR1 SGHNT, CDR2 YYREEE (reference sequence). Counting both end residues, the CDR3 totals 16 amino acids. CDR3 in amino acids: CASSSSPGQGSREQFF.

This clonotype was detected many times. This rearrangement joins TRBV7-6 to TRBJ2-7; TRBD1 or TRBD2 may be the D gene (6 bases each). The CDR3 loop spans 14 amino acids. Looked up from germline, CDR1 is SGHVS and CDR2 is FNYEAQ. The V end was cut by 4 bases, the J end by 7 bases, with 17 bases between. The CDR3 DNA reads as TGTGCCAGCAGCTCCCTCCCGGGGGCGAATGAGCAGTACTTC. Encoded protein: CASSSLPGANEQYF.

The chain employs TRBV25-1 and TRBJ2-2; TRBD1 matches 7 bases. Trimming removed 6 bases from V and 0 bases from J; junction bases left unmatched: 4. The CDR3 runs to 15 residues. The germline V gene has CDR1 MGHDK and CDR2 SYGVNS. In DNA form, the CDR3 reads TGTGCCAGCAGGACGGGACAGTCGAACACCGGGGAGCTGTTTTTT. Translation gives CASRTGQSNTGELFF.